This is a list of T cell receptor beta chains from one sample in a study of T cell responses to AZD1222 COVID-19 vaccine. Sequencing used immunoSEQ multiplex PCR; TCRdb keeps in-frame clones, though not all of them. The sample lists about 97,000 clones; around 89% were seen once. This specimen was peripheral blood, taken on day 0 of AZD1222 vaccination. The receptors originated from an adult in good health. CDR3s include the opening cysteine and the closing phenylalanine or tryptophan. A D gene is named only where the DNA matches it firmly. The listing skips clone size in some rows; elsewhere it reads once, few, many or a size class.

v_gene	d_gene	abundance	j_gene	CDR3aa	CDR3nt
TRBV29-1	.	.	TRBJ1-2	CSVYKTGLGGYTF	TGCAGCGTCTACAAAACAGGGTTGGGTGGCTACACCTTC
TRBV10-3	.	.	TRBJ1-5	CAISGAGSRSSQHF	TGTGCCATCAGTGGAGCAGGGTCCCGTTCGTCCCAGCATTTT
TRBV11-2	TRBD2	.	TRBJ2-3	CASSPGTSGGAWGTDTQYF	TGTGCCAGCAGCCCCGGGACTAGCGGGGGGGCCTGGGGCACAGATACGCAGTATTTT
TRBV5-4	TRBD2	.	TRBJ2-4	CASSFGLAARGVAKNIQYF	TGTGCCAGCAGCTTCGGACTAGCGGCTAGGGGGGTAGCCAAAAACATTCAGTACTTC
TRBV5-4	TRBD2	.	TRBJ2-1	CASSWGGGYNEQFF	TGTGCCAGCAGCTGGGGCGGGGGCTACAATGAGCAGTTCTTC
TRBV28	.	.	TRBJ2-7	CASSRGVAGLYEQYF	TGTGCCAGCAGTCGGGGAGTGGCAGGACTATACGAGCAGTACTTC
TRBV14	TRBD2	.	TRBJ2-5	CASSQVIRGGWETQYF	TGTGCCAGCAGCCAAGTGATCCGGGGAGGGTGGGAGACCCAGTACTTC
TRBV5-1	.	.	TRBJ1-5	CASSPGRGGDQPQHF	TGCGCCAGCAGCCCTGGGAGGGGTGGGGATCAGCCCCAGCATTTT
TRBV9	.	medium-sized	TRBJ2-1	CASSGLPGEATSYNEQFF	TGTGCCAGCAGCGGCCTGCCCGGGGAAGCGACATCCTACAATGAGCAGTTCTTC
TRBV3-1/TRBV3-2	.	.	TRBJ1-1	CASSRKEDTEAFF	TGTGCCAGCAGCCGCAAGGAGGACACTGAAGCTTTCTTT
TRBV5-5	.	.	TRBJ1-2	CASSSPQGMGTGGYTF	TGTGCCAGCAGCTCCCCCCAGGGGATGGGGACCGGTGGCTACACCTTC
TRBV19	TRBD1	.	TRBJ1-5	CASSRDRNQPQHF	TGTGCCAGTAGTAGGGACAGAAATCAGCCCCAGCATTTT
TRBV19	TRBD1	.	TRBJ2-1	CASSIEQGYNEQFF	TGTGCCAGTAGTATAGAACAGGGGTACAATGAGCAGTTCTTC
TRBV2	.	.	TRBJ2-3	CAGRGMGTDTQYF	TGTGCCGGCAGGGGCATGGGTACAGATACGCAGTATTTT
TRBV14	.	.	TRBJ2-1	CASSQLAGSSYNEQFF	TGTGCCAGCAGCCAATTGGCGGGAAGCTCCTACAATGAGCAGTTCTTC
TRBV7-3	.	.	TRBJ2-5	CASSLQSGHPQETQYF	TGTGCCAGCAGCTTACAATCGGGACACCCCCAAGAGACCCAGTACTTC
TRBV28	.	.	TRBJ1-1	CASSLMGDAFF	TGTGCCAGCAGTTTGATGGGAGACGCTTTCTTT
TRBV6-5	.	.	TRBJ1-1	CASSPTGTPHNTF	TGTGCCAGCAGTCCAACCGGGACGCCCCACAATACGTTT
TRBV5-7	TRBD1	.	TRBJ1-5	CASTHARDSGGNQPQHF	TGTGCCAGCACCCACGCCCGGGACAGCGGAGGCAATCAGCCCCAGCATTTT
TRBV6-4	.	.	TRBJ1-1	CASSSKGTGSTVTEAFF	TGTGCCAGCAGTAGTAAGGGCACGGGGTCAACGGTCACTGAAGCTTTCTTT
TRBV7-2	.	.	TRBJ2-3	CASSLLYAQSDTQYF	TGTGCCAGCAGCTTGCTCTACGCCCAATCAGATACGCAGTATTTT
TRBV28	.	.	TRBJ1-2	CASSSPGRSNYGYTF	TGTGCCAGCAGTTCCCCCGGACGGAGTAACTATGGCTACACCTTC
TRBV4-2	TRBD1	once	TRBJ1-5	CASSLDRGDQPQHF	TGTGCCAGCAGCCTGGACAGGGGTGATCAGCCCCAGCATTTT
TRBV6-5	.	few	TRBJ1-1	CASRHTDTNTEAFF	TGTGCCAGCAGACATACTGACACGAACACTGAAGCTTTCTTT
TRBV6-5	.	.	TRBJ2-7	CASSPPGSSSYEQYF	TGTGCCAGCAGTCCTCCGGGATCGAGCTCCTACGAGCAGTACTTC
TRBV6-2/TRBV6-3	TRBD2	.	TRBJ2-3	CASSYSRGGQTTSTDTQYF	TGTGCCAGCAGTTACTCCCGGGGGGGCCAGACCACTAGCACAGATACGCAGTATTTT
TRBV7-2	.	.	TRBJ2-7	CASSLELAWYEQYF	TGTGCCAGCAGCTTGGAACTAGCATGGTACGAGCAGTACTTC
TRBV27	.	.	TRBJ1-1	CASSLTRYTEAFF	TGTGCCAGCAGTTTGACCCGATACACTGAAGCTTTCTTT
TRBV11-2	TRBD1	.	TRBJ2-5	CASNTGAGETQYF	TGTGCCAGCAACACAGGGGCAGGGGAGACCCAGTACTTC
TRBV9	.	.	TRBJ2-3	CASSGMSTDTQYF	TGTGCCAGCAGCGGGATGAGCACAGATACGCAGTATTTT
TRBV29-1	TRBD1	.	TRBJ1-2	CSVRQGADGYTF	TGCAGCGTTAGACAGGGCGCGGATGGCTACACCTTC
TRBV18	.	.	TRBJ2-5	CASFDPGQETQYF	TGTGCCAGCTTCGATCCGGGTCAAGAGACCCAGTACTTC
TRBV9	.	once	TRBJ1-2	CASTRQAGGGFDGYTF	TGTGCCAGCACCCGACAGGCTGGGGGGGGCTTTGATGGCTACACCTTC
TRBV30	.	.	TRBJ2-1	CAWSVDSSYNEQFF	TGTGCCTGGAGTGTAGACAGCTCCTACAATGAGCAGTTCTTC
TRBV25-1	TRBD1	.	TRBJ2-7	CASSYRGHEQYF	TGTGCCAGCAGTTACAGGGGGCACGAGCAGTACTTC
TRBV7-8	.	.	TRBJ1-5	CASSRGGSNQPQHF	TGTGCCAGCAGCCGAGGGGGTAGCAATCAGCCCCAGCATTTT
TRBV5-1	.	few	TRBJ1-2	CASSWGDGGYTF	TGCGCCAGCAGTTGGGGTGACGGCGGCTACACCTTC
TRBV13	.	few	TRBJ2-2	CASSPARGLGTGELFF	TGTGCCAGCAGCCCAGCACGCGGTCTGGGGACCGGGGAGCTGTTTTTT
TRBV2	.	.	TRBJ1-1	CASRGMNTEAFF	TGTGCCAGCAGGGGCATGAACACTGAAGCTTTCTTT
TRBV7-2	.	.	TRBJ1-2	CASSLAGGAQGYTF	TGTGCCAGCAGCTTAGCGGGGGGGGCGCAGGGCTACACCTTC
TRBV7-9	.	few	TRBJ2-7	CASSLSSGGYEQYF	TGTGCCAGCAGCTTATCCTCCGGCGGGTACGAGCAGTACTTC
TRBV3-1/TRBV3-2	.	.	TRBJ1-1	CASSPELYTGAFF	TGTGCCAGCAGCCCGGAACTATACACTGGGGCTTTCTTT
TRBV6-5	.	.	TRBJ1-2	CASSYGPGLDGYTF	TGTGCCAGCAGTTACGGTCCAGGGCTGGATGGCTACACCTTC
TRBV5-1	.	.	TRBJ1-1	CASSFTGLENTEAFF	TGCGCCAGCAGCTTTACGGGGCTTGAAAACACTGAAGCTTTCTTT
TRBV7-8	.	.	TRBJ1-3	CASSLEAFSGNTIYF	TGTGCCAGCAGCTTAGAGGCTTTCTCTGGAAACACCATATATTTT
TRBV5-1	.	once	TRBJ2-3	CASSQTLGSTDTQYF	TGCGCCAGCAGCCAGACTTTGGGTAGCACAGATACGCAGTATTTT
TRBV7-9	.	once	TRBJ1-1	CASSLGGAETEAFF	TGTGCCAGCAGCTTAGGGGGGGCTGAGACTGAAGCTTTCTTT
TRBV7-8	TRBD2	.	TRBJ2-1	CASSLGLAGAWDEQFF	TGTGCCAGCAGCTTGGGACTAGCGGGAGCATGGGATGAGCAGTTCTTC
TRBV30	.	.	TRBJ2-7	CAWKGEGYEQYF	TGTGCCTGGAAGGGGGAGGGGTACGAGCAGTACTTC
TRBV6-2/TRBV6-3	.	once	TRBJ1-2	CASSQPNNYGYTF	TGTGCCAGCAGTCAACCCAATAACTATGGCTACACCTTC
TRBV19	TRBD2	.	TRBJ2-1	CASSILTSGSRYEQFF	TGTGCCAGTAGTATTCTAACTAGCGGGAGTAGGTATGAGCAGTTCTTC
TRBV9	.	once	TRBJ1-3	CASSVEGTNGNTIYF	TGTGCCAGCAGCGTAGAGGGTACGAATGGAAACACCATATATTTT
TRBV21-1	.	.	TRBJ2-4	CASSNLKGEGLAKNIQYF	TGTGCCAGCAGCAACCTTAAGGGTGAGGGATTAGCCAAAAACATTCAGTACTTC
TRBV27	.	.	TRBJ2-1	CASSTSHRPSSYNEQFF	TGTGCCAGCAGTACGTCACACAGACCCAGCTCCTACAATGAGCAGTTCTTC
TRBV7-8	.	.	TRBJ1-1	CASSRAPRQNTEAFF	TGTGCCAGCAGCCGAGCCCCCCGACAGAACACTGAAGCTTTCTTT
TRBV6-1	.	.	TRBJ1-5	CASSEGRGGRGTQPQHF	TGTGCCAGCAGTGAAGGCAGAGGCGGAAGGGGGACTCAGCCCCAGCATTTT
TRBV5-4	TRBD1	once	TRBJ2-7	CASSLAGQGEQYF	TGTGCCAGCAGCTTGGCTGGCCAGGGGGAACAGTACTTC